This T cell receptor (beta chain) is from a study of blood T cell repertoires in COVID-19. Study-level background: Italy, Spain and the United States were the sources of the convalescent and acute COVID-19 samples.

Authors' processing steps: By means of reference gene primer amplification, nucleated cell counts were estimated. The table came from immunoSEQ multiplex PCR; TCRdb's copy has only in-frame clones and leaves some out. V, J and clone size derive from that table, while D and trimming were established from the DNA sequence. Of approximately 400,000 clones in the sample, around 83% were seen once. The V and J ends lost 4 bases and 3 bases respectively, with 5 bases between them. The CDR3 is 12 amino acids. Germline V gives CDR1 SGHNT, CDR2 YYREEE (reference sequence). The chain joins TRBV5-4 to TRBJ2-1, with D hard to call. Sample: PBMCs or T cells enriched from blood (not recorded which). The sequence came from a woman aged 45-65 years who had recovered from COVID-19. CDR3 sequence: CASSPNYNEQFF. In DNA, the CDR3 is TGTGCCAGCAGCCCCAACTACAATGAGCAGTTCTTC.